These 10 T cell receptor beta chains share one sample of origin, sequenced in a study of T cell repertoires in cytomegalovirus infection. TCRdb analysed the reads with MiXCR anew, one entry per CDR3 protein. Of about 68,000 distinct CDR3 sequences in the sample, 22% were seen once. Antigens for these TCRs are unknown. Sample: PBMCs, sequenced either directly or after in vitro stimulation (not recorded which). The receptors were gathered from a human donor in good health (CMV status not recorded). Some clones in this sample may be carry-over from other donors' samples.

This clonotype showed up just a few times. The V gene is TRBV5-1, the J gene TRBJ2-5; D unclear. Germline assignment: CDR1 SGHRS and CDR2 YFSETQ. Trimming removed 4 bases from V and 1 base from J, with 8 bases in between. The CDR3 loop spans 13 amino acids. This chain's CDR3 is CASSPNPQETQYF. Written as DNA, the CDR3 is TGCGCCAGCAGCCCCAACCCCCAAGAGACCCAGTACTTC.

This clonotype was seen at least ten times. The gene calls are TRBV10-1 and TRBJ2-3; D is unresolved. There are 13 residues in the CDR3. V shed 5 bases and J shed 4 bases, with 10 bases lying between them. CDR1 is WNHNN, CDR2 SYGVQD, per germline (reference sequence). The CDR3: CASSRLESDTQYF. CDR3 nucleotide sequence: TGCGCCAGCAGTAGGTTGGAATCAGATACGCAGTATTTT.

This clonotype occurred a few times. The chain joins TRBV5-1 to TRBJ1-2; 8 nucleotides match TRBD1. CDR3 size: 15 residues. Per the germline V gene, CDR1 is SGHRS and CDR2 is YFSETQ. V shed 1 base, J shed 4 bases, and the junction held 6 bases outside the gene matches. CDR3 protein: CASSLRTGGIYGYTF. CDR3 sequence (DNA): TGCGCCAGCAGCTTGCGCACAGGGGGAATCTATGGCTACACCTTC.

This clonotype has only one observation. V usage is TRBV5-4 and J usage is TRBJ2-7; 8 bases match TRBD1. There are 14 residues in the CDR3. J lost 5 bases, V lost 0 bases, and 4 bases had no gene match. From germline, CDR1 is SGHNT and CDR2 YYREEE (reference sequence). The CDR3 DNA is TGTGCCAGCAGCTTGGGACAGGGGCGGCACGAGCAGTACTTC. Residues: CASSLGQGRHEQYF.

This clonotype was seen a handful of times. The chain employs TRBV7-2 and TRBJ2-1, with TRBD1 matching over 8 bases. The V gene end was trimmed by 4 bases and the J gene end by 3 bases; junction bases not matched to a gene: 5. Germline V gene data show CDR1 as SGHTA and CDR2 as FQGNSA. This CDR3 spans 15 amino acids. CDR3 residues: CASSWDRKNYNEQFF. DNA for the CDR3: TGTGCCAGCAGCTGGGACAGGAAGAACTACAATGAGCAGTTCTTC.

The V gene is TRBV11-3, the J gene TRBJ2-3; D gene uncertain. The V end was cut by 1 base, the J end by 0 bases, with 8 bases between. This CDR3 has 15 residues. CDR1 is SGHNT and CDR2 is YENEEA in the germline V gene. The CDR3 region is CASSLVSRSTDTQYF. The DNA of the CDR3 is TGTGCCAGCAGCTTAGTCAGCCGAAGCACAGATACGCAGTATTTT.

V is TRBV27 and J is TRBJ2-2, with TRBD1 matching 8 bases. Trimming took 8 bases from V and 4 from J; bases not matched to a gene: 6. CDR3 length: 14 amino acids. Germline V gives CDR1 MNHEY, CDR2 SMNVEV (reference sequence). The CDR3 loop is CASGQGDTTGELFF. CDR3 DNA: TGTGCCAGCGGACAGGGAGATACCACCGGGGAGCTGTTTTTT.

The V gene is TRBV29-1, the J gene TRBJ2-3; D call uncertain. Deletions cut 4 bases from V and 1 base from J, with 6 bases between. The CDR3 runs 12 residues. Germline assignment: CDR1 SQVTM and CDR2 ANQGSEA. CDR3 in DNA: TGCAGCGTTGTTACAGGCACAGATACGCAGTATTTT. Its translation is CSVVTGTDTQYF.

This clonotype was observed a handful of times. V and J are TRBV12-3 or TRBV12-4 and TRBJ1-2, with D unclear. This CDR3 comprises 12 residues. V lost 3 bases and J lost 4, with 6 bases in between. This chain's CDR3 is CASSFDFYGYTF. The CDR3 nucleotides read TGTGCCAGCAGTTTTGACTTCTATGGCTACACCTTC.

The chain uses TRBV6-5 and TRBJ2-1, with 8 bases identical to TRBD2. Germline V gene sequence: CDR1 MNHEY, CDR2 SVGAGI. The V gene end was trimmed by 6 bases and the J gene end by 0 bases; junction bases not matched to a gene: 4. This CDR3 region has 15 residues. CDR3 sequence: CASRSGTSSYNEQFF. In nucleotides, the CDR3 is TGTGCCAGCAGGTCCGGGACTAGCTCCTACAATGAGCAGTTCTTC.